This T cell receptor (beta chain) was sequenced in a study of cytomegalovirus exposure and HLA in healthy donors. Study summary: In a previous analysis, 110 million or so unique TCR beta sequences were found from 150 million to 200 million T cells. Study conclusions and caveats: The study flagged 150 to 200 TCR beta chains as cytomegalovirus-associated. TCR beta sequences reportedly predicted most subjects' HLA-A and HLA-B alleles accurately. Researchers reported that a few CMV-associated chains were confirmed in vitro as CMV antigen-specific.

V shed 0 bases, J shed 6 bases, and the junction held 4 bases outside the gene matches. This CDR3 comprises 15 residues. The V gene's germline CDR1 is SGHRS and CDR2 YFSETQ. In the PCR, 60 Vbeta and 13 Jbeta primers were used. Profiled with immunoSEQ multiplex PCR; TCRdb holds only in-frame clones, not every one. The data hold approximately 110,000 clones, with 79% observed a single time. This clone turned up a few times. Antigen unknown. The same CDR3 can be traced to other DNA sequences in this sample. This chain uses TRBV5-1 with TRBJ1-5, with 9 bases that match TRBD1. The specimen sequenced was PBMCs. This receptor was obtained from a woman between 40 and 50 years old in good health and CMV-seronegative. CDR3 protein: CASSLDRGQGQPQHF. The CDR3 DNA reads TGCGCCAGCAGCTTGGACAGGGGGCAGGGTCAGCCCCAGCATTTT.